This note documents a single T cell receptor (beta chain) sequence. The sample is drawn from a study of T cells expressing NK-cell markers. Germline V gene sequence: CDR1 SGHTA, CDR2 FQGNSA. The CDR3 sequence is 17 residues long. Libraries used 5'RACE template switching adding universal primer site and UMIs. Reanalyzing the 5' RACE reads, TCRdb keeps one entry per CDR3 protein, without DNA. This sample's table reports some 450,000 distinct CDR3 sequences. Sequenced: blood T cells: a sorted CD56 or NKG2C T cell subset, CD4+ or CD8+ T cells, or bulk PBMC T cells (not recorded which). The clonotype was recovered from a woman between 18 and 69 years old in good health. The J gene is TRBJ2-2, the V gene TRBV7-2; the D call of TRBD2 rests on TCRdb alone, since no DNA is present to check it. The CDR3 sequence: CASSSAGLAGLTGELFF.